Described below is a single T cell receptor (beta chain) sequence and its context. Its target is unknown. RNA transcripts yielded amplified TCR beta CDR3 regions. During a first-round RT-PCR of the TCR CDR3, the HTBI primer set was used. TCRdb itself ran the multiplex PCR reads through MiXCR, one entry per CDR3 protein. The table includes about 700,000 distinct CDR3 sequences, around 15% detected once. The sample comes from a study of T cells in Graves' hyperthyroidism and ophthalmopathy. Study results and limitations: For ophthalmopathy, model prediction preceded onset by a median about six months.

Recently diagnosed hyperthyroidism of less than 2 months' duration affected patients aged 18 to 65. Uncontrolled infections, other autoimmune diseases, pregnancy or lactation led to exclusion of patients. CDR1 is SEHNR and CDR2 is FQNEAQ in the germline V gene (reference sequence). V gave up 1 base and J gave up 6 bases; unmatched junction bases: 19. CDR3 length equals 20 residues. V and J are TRBV7-9 and TRBJ2-1, with 9 bases matching TRBD1. Material: blood. The clonotype comes from a woman aged 18-30 years with Graves' hyperthyroidism. The CDR3 spells CASSLGRGTGYTSEGNEQFF. The CDR3 region has the DNA TGTGCCAGCAGCTTAGGTCGCGGGACAGGGTACACTAGCGAGGGCAATGAGCAGTTCTTC.